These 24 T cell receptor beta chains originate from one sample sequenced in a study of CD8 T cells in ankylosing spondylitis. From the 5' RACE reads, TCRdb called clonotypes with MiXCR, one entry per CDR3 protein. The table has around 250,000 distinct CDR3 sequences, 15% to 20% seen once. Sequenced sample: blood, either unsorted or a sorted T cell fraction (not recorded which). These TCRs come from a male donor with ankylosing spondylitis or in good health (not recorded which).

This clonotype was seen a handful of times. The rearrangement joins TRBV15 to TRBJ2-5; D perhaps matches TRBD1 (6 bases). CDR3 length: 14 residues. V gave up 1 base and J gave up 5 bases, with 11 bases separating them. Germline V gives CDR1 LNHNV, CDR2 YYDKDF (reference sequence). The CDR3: CATSRATGFETQYF. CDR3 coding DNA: TGTGCCACCAGCAGAGCTACAGGGTTTGAGACCCAGTACTTC.

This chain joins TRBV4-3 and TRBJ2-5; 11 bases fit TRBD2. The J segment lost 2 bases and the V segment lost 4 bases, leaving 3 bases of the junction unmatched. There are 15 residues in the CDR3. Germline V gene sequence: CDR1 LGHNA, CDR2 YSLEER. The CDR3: CASSPTSGTQETQYF. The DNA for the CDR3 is TGCGCCAGCAGCCCGACTAGCGGGACACAAGAGACCCAGTACTTC.

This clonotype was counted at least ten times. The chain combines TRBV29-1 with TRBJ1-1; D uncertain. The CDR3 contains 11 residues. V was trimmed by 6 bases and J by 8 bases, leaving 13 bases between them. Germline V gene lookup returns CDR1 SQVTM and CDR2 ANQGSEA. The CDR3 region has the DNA TGCAGCGTACACCCGGGAATGGAAGCTTTCTTT. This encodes CSVHPGMEAFF. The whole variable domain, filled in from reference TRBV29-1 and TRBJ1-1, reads SAVISQKPSRDICQRGTSLTIQCQVDSQVTMMFWYRQQPGQSLTLIATANQGSEATYESGFVIDKFPISRPNLTFSTLTVSNMSPEDSSIYLCSVHPGMEAFFGQGTRLTVV.

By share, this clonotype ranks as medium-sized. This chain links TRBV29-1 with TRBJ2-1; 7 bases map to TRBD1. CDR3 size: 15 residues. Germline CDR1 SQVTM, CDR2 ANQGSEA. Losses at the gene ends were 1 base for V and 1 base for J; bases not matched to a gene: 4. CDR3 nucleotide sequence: TGCAGCGTTGAAGTTTGGGACAGTTCCTACAATGAGCAGTTCTTC. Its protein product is CSVEVWDSSYNEQFF.

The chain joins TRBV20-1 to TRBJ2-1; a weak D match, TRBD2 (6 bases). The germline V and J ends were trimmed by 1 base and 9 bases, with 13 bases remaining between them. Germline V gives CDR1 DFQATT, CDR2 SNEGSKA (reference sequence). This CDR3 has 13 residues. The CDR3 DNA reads TGCAGTGCTAGAGCCAGCGGGTTAATTGAGCAGTTCTTC. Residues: CSARASGLIEQFF.

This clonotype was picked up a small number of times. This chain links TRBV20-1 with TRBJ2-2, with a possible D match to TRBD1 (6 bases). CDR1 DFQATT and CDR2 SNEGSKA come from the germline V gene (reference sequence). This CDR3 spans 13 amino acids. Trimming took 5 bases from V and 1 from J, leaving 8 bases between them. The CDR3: CSAPGQNTGELFF. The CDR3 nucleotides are TGCAGTGCTCCGGGACAGAACACCGGGGAGCTGTTTTTT.

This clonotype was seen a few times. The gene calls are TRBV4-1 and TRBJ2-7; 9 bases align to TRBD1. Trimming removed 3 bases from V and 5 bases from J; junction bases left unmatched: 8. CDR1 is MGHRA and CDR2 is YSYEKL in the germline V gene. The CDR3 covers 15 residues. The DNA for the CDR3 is TGCGCCAGCAGCCAGTCACAGGGGGCGTCTCACGAGCAGTACTTC. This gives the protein CASSQSQGASHEQYF.

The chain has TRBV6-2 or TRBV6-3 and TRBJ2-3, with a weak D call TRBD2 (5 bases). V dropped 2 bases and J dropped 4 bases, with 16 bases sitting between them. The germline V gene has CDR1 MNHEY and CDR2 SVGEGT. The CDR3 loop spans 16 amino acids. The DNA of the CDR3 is TGTGCCAGCAGTTACGGAGAGAGAGGGAGCGCAGATACGCAGTATTTT. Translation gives CASSYGERGSADTQYF.

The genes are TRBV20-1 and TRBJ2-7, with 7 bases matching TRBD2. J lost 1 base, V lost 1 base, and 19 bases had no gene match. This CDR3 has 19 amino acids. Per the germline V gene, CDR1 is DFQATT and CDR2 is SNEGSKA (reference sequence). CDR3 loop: CSARVREPSIDLRSYEQYF. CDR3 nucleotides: TGCAGTGCTAGAGTGCGGGAGCCCTCAATAGACCTCCGTTCCTACGAGCAGTACTTC.

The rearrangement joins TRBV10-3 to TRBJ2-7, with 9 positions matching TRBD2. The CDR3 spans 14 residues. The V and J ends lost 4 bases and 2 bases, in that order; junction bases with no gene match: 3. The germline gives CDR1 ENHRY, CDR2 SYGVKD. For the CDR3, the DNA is TGTGCCATCAGTGCTAGCGGGAAGACCTACGAGCAGTACTTC. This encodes CAISASGKTYEQYF.

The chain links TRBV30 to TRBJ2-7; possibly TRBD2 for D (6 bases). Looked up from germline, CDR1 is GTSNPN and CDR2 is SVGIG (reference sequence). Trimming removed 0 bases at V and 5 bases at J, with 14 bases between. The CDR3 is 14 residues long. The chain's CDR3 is CAWSVGAGRNEQYF. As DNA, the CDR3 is TGTGCCTGGAGTGTAGGGGCAGGGAGGAACGAGCAGTACTTC.

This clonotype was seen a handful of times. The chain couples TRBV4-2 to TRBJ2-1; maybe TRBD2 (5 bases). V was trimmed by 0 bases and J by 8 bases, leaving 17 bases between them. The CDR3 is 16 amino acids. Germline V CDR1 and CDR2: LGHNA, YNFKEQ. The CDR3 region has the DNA TGTGCCAGCAGCCAAGATAAAACTAGGATCTTGGATGAGCAGTTCTTC. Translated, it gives CASSQDKTRILDEQFF.

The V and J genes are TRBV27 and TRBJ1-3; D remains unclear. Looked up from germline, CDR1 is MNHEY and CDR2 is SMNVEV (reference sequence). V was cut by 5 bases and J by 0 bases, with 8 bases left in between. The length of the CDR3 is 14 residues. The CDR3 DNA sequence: TGTGCCAGCAGTCCGGAAAGCTCTGGAAACACCATATATTTT. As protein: CASSPESSGNTIYF.

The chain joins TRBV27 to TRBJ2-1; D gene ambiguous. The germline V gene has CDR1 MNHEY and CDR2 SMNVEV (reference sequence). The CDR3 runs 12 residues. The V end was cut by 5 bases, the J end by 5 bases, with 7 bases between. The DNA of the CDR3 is TGTGCCAGCAGTCCAGGTAACAATGAGCAGTTCTTC. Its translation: CASSPGNNEQFF.

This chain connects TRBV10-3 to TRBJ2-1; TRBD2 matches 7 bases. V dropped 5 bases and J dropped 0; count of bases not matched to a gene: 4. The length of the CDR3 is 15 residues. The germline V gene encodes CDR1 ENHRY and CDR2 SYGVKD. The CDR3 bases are TGTGCCATCAGTCCGAGCGGGGTCTCCTACAATGAGCAGTTCTTC. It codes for CAISPSGVSYNEQFF.

The CDR3, as DNA: TGTGCCAGCAGTGACAGGGGGTCTGGTTTCTCTGAAGCTTTCTTT. Translated: CASSDRGSGFSEAFF. The rearrangement joins TRBV6-4 to TRBJ1-1; possible D gene TRBD1, 6 bases. The germline V gene encodes CDR1 MRHNA and CDR2 SNTAGT. V shed 2 bases and J shed 6 bases, with 16 bases lying between them. CDR3 size: 15 residues.

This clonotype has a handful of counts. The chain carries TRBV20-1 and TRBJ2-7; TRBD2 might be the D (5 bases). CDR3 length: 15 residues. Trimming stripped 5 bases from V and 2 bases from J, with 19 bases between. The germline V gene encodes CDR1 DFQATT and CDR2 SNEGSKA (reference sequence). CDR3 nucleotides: TGCAGTGCTTTAAGTTTGGCGGGTCCTGCCTACGAGCAGTACTTC. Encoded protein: CSALSLAGPAYEQYF.

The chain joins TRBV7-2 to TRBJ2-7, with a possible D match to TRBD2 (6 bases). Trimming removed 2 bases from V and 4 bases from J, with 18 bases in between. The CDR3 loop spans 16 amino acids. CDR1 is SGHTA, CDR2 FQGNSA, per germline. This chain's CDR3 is CASSLIGGTLTYEQYF. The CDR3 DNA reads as TGTGCCAGCAGCTTAATCGGCGGGACCCTCACTTACGAGCAGTACTTC. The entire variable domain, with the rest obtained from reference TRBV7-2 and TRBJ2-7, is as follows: GAGVSQSPSNKVTEKGKDVELRCDPISGHTALYWYRQSLGQGLEFLIYFQGNSAPDKSGLPSDRFSAERTGGSVSTLTIQRTQQEDSAVYLCASSLIGGTLTYEQYFGPGTRLTVT.

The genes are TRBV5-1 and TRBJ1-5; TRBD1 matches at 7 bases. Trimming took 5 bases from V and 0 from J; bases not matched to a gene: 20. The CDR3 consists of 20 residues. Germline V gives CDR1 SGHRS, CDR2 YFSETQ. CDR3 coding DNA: TGCGCCAGCAGGGCTGAGGGACAGAGAGTTCTCAGTAATAGCAATCAGCCCCAGCATTTT. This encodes CASRAEGQRVLSNSNQPQHF.

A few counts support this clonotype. The CDR3 DNA is TGCAGCGTTGAAAAGGACCTATCCACCGGGGAGCTGTTTTTT. Its protein is CSVEKDLSTGELFF. The chain combines TRBV29-1 with TRBJ2-2; no clear D. The V gene's germline CDR1 is SQVTM and CDR2 ANQGSEA. V lost 2 bases and J 4 bases, leaving 11 bases between the germline ends. The CDR3 covers 14 residues.

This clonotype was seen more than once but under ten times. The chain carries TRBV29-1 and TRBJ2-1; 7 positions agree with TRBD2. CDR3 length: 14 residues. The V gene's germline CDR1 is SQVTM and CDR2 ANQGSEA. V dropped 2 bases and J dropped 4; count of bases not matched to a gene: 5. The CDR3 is CSVETVAGYNEQFF. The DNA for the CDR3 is TGCAGCGTTGAAACGGTAGCGGGTTACAATGAGCAGTTCTTC.

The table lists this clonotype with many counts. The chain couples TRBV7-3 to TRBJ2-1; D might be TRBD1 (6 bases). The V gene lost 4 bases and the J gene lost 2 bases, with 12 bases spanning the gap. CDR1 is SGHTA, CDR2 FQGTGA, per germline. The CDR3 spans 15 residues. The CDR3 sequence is CASSWQGSPYNEQFF. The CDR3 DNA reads TGTGCCAGCAGCTGGCAGGGGTCTCCCTACAATGAGCAGTTCTTC.

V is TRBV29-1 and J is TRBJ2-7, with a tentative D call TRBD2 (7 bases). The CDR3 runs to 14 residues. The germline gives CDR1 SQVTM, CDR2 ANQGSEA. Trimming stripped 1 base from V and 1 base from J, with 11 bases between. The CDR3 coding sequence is TGCAGCGTTGAAGTTCGGGGGGCGTCCTACGAGCAGTACTTC. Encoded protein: CSVEVRGASYEQYF.

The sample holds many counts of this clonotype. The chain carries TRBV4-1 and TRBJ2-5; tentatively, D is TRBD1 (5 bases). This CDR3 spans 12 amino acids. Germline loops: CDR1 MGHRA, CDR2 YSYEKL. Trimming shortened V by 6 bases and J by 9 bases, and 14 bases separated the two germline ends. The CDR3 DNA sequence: TGCGCCAGCAGTATAGGGGATGGGGCCCAGTACTTC. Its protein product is CASSIGDGAQYF.